This TCR beta chain came from a study of T cell responses to AZD1222 COVID-19 vaccine (dated by TCRdb to the early 2020s). For the wider study: TCR sequencing covered over 230 trial participants: around 210 given two doses of AZD1222 and 26 given two doses of MenACWY control vaccine. Trial participants were enrolled into age subgroups of 18-55, 56-69 and 70-plus years, which contained approximately 150, 28 and 58 TCR-sequenced participants, respectively.

According to the study, the label for this sample's time point signals: about 28 days (+/-7) after the second vaccine dose. Because spike-specific TCR depth and breadth did not differ between the two schedules, AZD1222 recipients who got a second dose at roughly 4 weeks were pooled with those who got a second dose at roughly 12 weeks. Vaccinee samples came from UK trials COV001 and COV002, including a single-blind randomized controlled phase 2/3 trial of AZD1222 (ChAdOx1 nCoV-19) in healthy adults. Trial participant PBMC samples were collected at day 0 and day 28 after the second dose for TCRbeta chain sequencing. Study-wide conclusions, independent of this receptor: Vaccine-associated CD4 TCRs spanned the whole spike protein, with dominant responses in regions 160-218 and 743-854. The 56-69-year group was small, and its depth increase did not reach significance, likely because of low power. Spike-specific TCR breadth and depth rose significantly after two AZD1222 doses compared with day 0 and with MenACWY recipients. Conclusions about previously exposed vaccinees were limited because only a handful of AZD1222 recipients were SARS-CoV-2 seropositive at baseline. Most participants were white British and females outnumbered males, and the authors suggested that clonal diversity may have been underestimated. Because no day 14 peak-response samples were available, repertoires were characterized only after the peak T cell response. Reportedly, close to half of the unique spike-specific TCRs recognized epitopes lying outside the regions that are mutated in the B.1.351 and B.1.1.7 variants.

From V the trimming removes 7 bases and from J it removes 5 bases, while the gene matches leave 5 bases of the junction unaccounted for. CDR1 and CDR2 are read off the germline V gene as SGHRS and YFSETQ. Inclusive of the bounding cysteine and phenylalanine, the CDR3 is 14 residues long. Only the CDR3 region is kept as DNA, spanning 42 bases read in frame from base 1. The CDR3 regions of human TCRbeta chains were analyzed by immunosequencing. The authors' pipeline ran thus. TCRs in the repertoires were compared against a reference library of SARS-CoV-2-specific TCRs that had been generated with the MIRA antigen-specificity platform. Breadth meant the fraction of unique TCRs that were SARS-CoV-2-associated, whereas depth meant the fraction of total T cells that were SARS-CoV-2-associated. Using the MIRA data, every spike-specific TCR was mapped to the spike region that the TCR reacted to and assigned to either a CD4 or a CD8 class. Log10-transformed breadth and depth values were compared by one-way ANOVA with Sidak's multiple comparisons tests. TCRdb limited this immuneACCESS table to in-frame rearrangements with V and J called. A share of clones is missing; checked studies link under half to unresolved V genes, and the rest is unexplained. V, J and clone size reflect that table, while D and trimming were determined from the DNA. The sample yields approximately 75,000 clones; almost 90% were counted once. The top ten hold more than 1.2% of the sample.

For this clone: This clone's antigen is unknown. There are no base qualities to consult, and no much larger clone falls within one base.

Recombination linked TRBV5-1 to TRBJ1-6; 8 of the junction bases match TRBD1. This TCR came from an adult who received the AZD1222 COVID-19 vaccine. The sample here was peripheral blood, taken 28 days after the second AZD1222 dose. The CDR3 region: CASQGARDNSPLHF. The DNA reads as follows: TGCGCCAGCCAGGGGGCGCGGGATAATTCACCCCTCCACTTT.